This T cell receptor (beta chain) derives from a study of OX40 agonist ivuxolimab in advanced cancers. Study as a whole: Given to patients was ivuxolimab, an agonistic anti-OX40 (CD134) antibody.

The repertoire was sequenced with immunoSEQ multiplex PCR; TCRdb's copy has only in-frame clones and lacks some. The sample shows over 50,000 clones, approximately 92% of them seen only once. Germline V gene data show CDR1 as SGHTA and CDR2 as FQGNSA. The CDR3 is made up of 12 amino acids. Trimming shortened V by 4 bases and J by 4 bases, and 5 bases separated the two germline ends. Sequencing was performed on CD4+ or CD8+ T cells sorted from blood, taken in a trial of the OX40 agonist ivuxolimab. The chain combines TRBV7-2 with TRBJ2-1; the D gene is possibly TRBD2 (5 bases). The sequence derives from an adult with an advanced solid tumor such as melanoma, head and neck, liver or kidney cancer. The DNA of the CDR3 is TGTGCCAGCAGCTCGGGGTACAATGAGCAGTTCTTC. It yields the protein CASSSGYNEQFF.